This TCR beta chain was retrieved from a study of T-cell reconstitution after alpha-beta-depleted transplantation in children. V lost 3 bases and J lost 5; bases outside the gene matches: 9. The CDR3 loop spans 16 amino acids. The germline CDR1 and CDR2 sequences are LGHNT and FRNRAP. The library targeted TCRbeta and was prepared with unique molecular identifiers. TCRdb called the PCR reads again in MiXCR, with one record for every CDR3 protein. The sample holds hundreds of thousands of distinct CDR3 sequences, 13% seen once. This clonotype was counted a few times. This sequence was found in a girl aged 2 to 10 with congenital amegakaryocytic thrombocytopenia, due to receive a stem cell transplant. The chain has TRBV12-5 and TRBJ2-1, with TRBD2 identical over 8 bases. The sequencing used PBMCs, collected before TCRalphabeta/CD19-depleted stem cell transplant. In DNA, the CDR3 is TGTGCTAGTGGTTTTCGGATTAGCGGGAACAACAATGAGCAGTTCTTC. Translated, it gives CASGFRISGNNNEQFF.